The entry that follows covers one T cell receptor (beta chain) sequence. Its matching antigen is unknown. The method was immunoSEQ multiplex PCR; TCRdb's version includes in-frame clones alone and lacks a portion of them. Among 75,000 to 95,000 clones listed, around 80% were seen once. Germline CDR1 SGHTA, CDR2 FQGNSA. Trimming removed 4 bases at V and 0 bases at J, with 16 bases between. The CDR3 totals 17 residues. These data belong to a study of T cells in localized non-small cell lung cancer. Overall study results and limits: Because sequencing included only one region (of the tumor), heterogeneity remains possible. Uninvolved adjacent lung had more T cell clonality than any other tissue, topping tumor. Higher adjacent-lung clonality was associated with shorter survival. Appearance in adjacent lung was seen for a median around 60 of the top 100 tumor clones.

The TCR originated in a man between 40 and 69 years old with stage II squamous cell lung carcinoma. The source was PBMCs, collected before any cancer treatment. The chain joins TRBV7-2 to TRBJ2-1; no firm D call. The CDR3 spells CASSSSPETSSYNEQFF. CDR3 in DNA: TGTGCCAGCAGCTCATCCCCAGAGACCAGCTCCTACAATGAGCAGTTCTTC.